This T cell receptor (beta chain) emerged from a study of neurological immune-mediated disorders. Trimming removed 0 bases at V and 5 bases at J, with 16 bases between. This CDR3 has 17 amino acids. cDNA synthesis was performed by 5'RACE with 10-nucleotide random UMIs. MiXCR, run by TCRdb on the 5' RACE reads, gives a single entry per CDR3 protein. The sample yields roughly 60,000 distinct CDR3 sequences, approximately 3.7% seen once. This clonotype was observed many times. The chain couples TRBV12-3 or TRBV12-4 to TRBJ1-4; D perhaps matches TRBD1 (6 bases). The receptor comes from a woman in her forties or fifties with multiple sclerosis. Sequencing was carried out using PBMCs. The CDR3 nucleotides read TGTGCCAGCAGTTTAGCGCTAAGTGGGGGGCTCAATGAAAAACTGTTTTTT. Its protein is CASSLALSGGLNEKLFF.